Listed below are T cell receptor beta chains from one sample, sequenced in a study of T cell responses to AZD1222 COVID-19 vaccine. TCRdb's table, derived via immunoSEQ multiplex PCR, lists solely in-frame clones and lacks some. This sample has about 140,000 clones, with 80% to 95% found just once. The sequences come from peripheral blood, collected 28 days after the second AZD1222 dose. These receptors were taken from an adult who received the AZD1222 COVID-19 vaccine. Both conserved end residues are part of each CDR3. A D gene is named only where the DNA matches it firmly. Where a row states a size, it is once, few, many or the class of an expanded clone; other rows omit it.

clone_size	d_call	j_call	v_call	cdr3_nt	cdr3_aa
once	.	TRBJ1-1	TRBV5-1	TGCGCCAGCTCCAATTCCGCGAACACTGAAGCTTTCTTT	CASSNSANTEAFF
.	TRBD1	TRBJ1-5	TRBV20-1	TGCAGTGCTAGTTCCCCAGGGGGCGGGAATCAGCCCCAGCATTTT	CSASSPGGGNQPQHF
.	.	TRBJ2-7	TRBV11-2	TGTGCCAGCAGCTTAAATAGGGACCGACCCTACGAGCAGTACTTC	CASSLNRDRPYEQYF
.	TRBD1	TRBJ1-5	TRBV5-1	TGCGCCAGCAGCCTAACAGGGGGCAATCAGCCCCAGCATTTT	CASSLTGGNQPQHF
.	.	TRBJ2-7	TRBV20-1	TGCAGTGCTCGTGGAAGGGAATTCTACGATACGGGCAAGAAGCAGTACTTC	CSARGREFYDTGKKQYF
.	.	TRBJ2-1	TRBV5-4	TGTGCCAGCAGCGCTCGGGACTTCTCGGGCAATGAGCAGTTCTTC	CASSARDFSGNEQFF
.	TRBD2	TRBJ2-1	TRBV7-9	TGTGCCAGCGGGCCCCTCCCGGGAGGGGTGTTTAATGAGCAGTTCTTC	CASGPLPGGVFNEQFF
.	TRBD2	TRBJ2-1	TRBV2	TGTGCCAGCACCATCGGGACTAGCGGGATCTATGAGCAGTTCTTC	CASTIGTSGIYEQFF
once	TRBD1	TRBJ2-2	TRBV5-1	TGCGCCAGCAGCACGGTTACAGGGGCCGGGGAGCTGTTTTTT	CASSTVTGAGELFF
.	TRBD1	TRBJ1-5	TRBV6-2/TRBV6-3	TGTGCCAGCAGTTACCTCCCGGCGGCAGGGGGGACTACCGGCAATCAGCCCCAGCATTTT	CASSYLPAAGGTTGNQPQHF
.	TRBD1	TRBJ1-2	TRBV27	TGTGCCAGCAGTAGAGCAGGGGGGGAGTACTATGGCTACACCTTC	CASSRAGGEYYGYTF
.	TRBD1	TRBJ2-2	TRBV7-6	TGTGCCAGCAGCTTAATACACAGGGGGCAAGACACCGGGGAGCTGTTTTTT	CASSLIHRGQDTGELFF
.	.	TRBJ1-4	TRBV28	TGTGCCAGCAGTTTAGTCCTGGTACGTGAAAAACTGTTTTTT	CASSLVLVREKLFF
once	.	TRBJ2-5	TRBV7-2	TGTGCCAGCAGCTGGAATCAAGAGACCCAGTACTTC	CASSWNQETQYF
.	.	TRBJ2-1	TRBV7-2	TGTGCCAGCAGCTTATCGCAGCGCAAATACAATGAGCAGTTCTTC	CASSLSQRKYNEQFF
once	.	TRBJ1-1	TRBV4-2	TGTGCCAGCGGGACCGGGAACACTGAAGCTTTCTTT	CASGTGNTEAFF
.	TRBD2	TRBJ2-7	TRBV19	TGTGCCAGTAGCCGCCAGGGTCCTAGCGGGAGGCACGAGCAGTACTTC	CASSRQGPSGRHEQYF
.	.	TRBJ1-2	TRBV6-5	TGTGCCAGCAGTACCCAGGTCCAGGGCTGGTATGGCTACACCTTC	CASSTQVQGWYGYTF
.	.	TRBJ1-5	TRBV7-3	TGTGCCAGCAGCCTGACCGGGACGGGCAATCAGCCCCAGCATTTT	CASSLTGTGNQPQHF
.	.	TRBJ2-2	TRBV5-6	TGTGCCAGCAGCTTGGTCCTTCGAGGGGAGCTGTTTTTT	CASSLVLRGELFF
.	.	TRBJ1-3	TRBV27	TGTGCCAGCAGCTCGAGGAGCTCTGGAAACACCATATATTTT	CASSSRSSGNTIYF
.	.	TRBJ2-3	TRBV2	TGTGCCAGCAGTTCTCAGGGAACAGATACGCAGTATTTT	CASSSQGTDTQYF
.	TRBD2	TRBJ2-4	TRBV2	TGTGCCAGCAGTGCTAGGACTAGCGGGCATGGGATTCAGTACTTC	CASSARTSGHGIQYF